These T cell receptor beta chains were read from a single sample in a study of blood T cell repertoires in COVID-19. The assay was immunoSEQ multiplex PCR, and TCRdb's table has in-frame clones only and misses some. The repertoire has 200,000 to 250,000 clones, roughly 84% of them found once; the top ten carry 3.6%. The source material was peripheral blood. Every receptor here comes from a woman over 75 with acute or convalescent COVID-19. Both conserved end residues are part of each CDR3. The order of the fields is clone size, V gene, D gene, J gene, CDR3 protein, CDR3 DNA. A D gene is named only where the DNA matches it firmly. Size is stated for part of the rows, as once, few or many counts, or as a class when the clone is expanded.

>-|TRBV5-1|TRBD2|TRBJ2-1
CASSIAGGLFDEQFF
TGCGCCAGCAGCATAGCGGGGGGGCTTTTTGATGAGCAGTTCTTC
>few|TRBV19|-|TRBJ2-1
CASSIDVGTGNEQFF
TGTGCCAGTAGTATTGACGTCGGAACGGGCAATGAGCAGTTCTTC
>-|TRBV19|TRBD2|TRBJ2-5
CASSIRLAAETQYF
TGTGCCAGTAGTATACGACTAGCAGCTGAGACCCAGTACTTC
>-|TRBV27|-|TRBJ1-4
CASSRRGANEKLFF
TGTGCCAGCAGTCGGCGCGGTGCTAATGAAAAACTGTTTTTT
>-|TRBV7-2|-|TRBJ1-6
CASRLDRNYNSPLHF
TGTGCCAGCAGGTTAGACAGGAACTATAATTCACCCCTCCACTTT
>-|TRBV7-9|-|TRBJ2-1
CASSLARFTGNNEQFF
TGTGCCAGCAGCTTAGCGCGATTCACAGGGAACAATGAGCAGTTCTTC
>-|TRBV6-5|-|TRBJ1-2
CASSYSTGVYGYTF
TGTGCCAGCAGTTACTCGACAGGAGTGTATGGCTACACCTTC
>-|TRBV28|-|TRBJ1-1
CASSPRLLSGTEAFF
TGTGCCAGCAGCCCCAGACTCCTAAGTGGCACTGAAGCTTTCTTT
>few|TRBV29-1|TRBD1|TRBJ1-1
CSVGLQGAEAFF
TGCAGCGTTGGATTACAGGGGGCTGAAGCTTTCTTT
>-|TRBV7-3|TRBD1|TRBJ2-7
CASSFDRGPYEQYF
TGTGCCAGCAGCTTTGACAGGGGGCCCTACGAGCAGTACTTC
>-|TRBV3-1/TRBV3-2|-|TRBJ2-3
CASSQRTVADTQYF
TGTGCCAGCAGCCAGAGGACAGTGGCAGATACGCAGTATTTT
>-|TRBV5-4|TRBD1|TRBJ2-2
CASRPRGQGTGELFF
TGTGCCAGCAGGCCTCGAGGACAGGGCACCGGGGAGCTGTTTTTT
>-|TRBV28|-|TRBJ1-2
CASSLRGGGYSSQGYGYTF
TGTGCCAGCAGTTTGAGGGGCGGGGGCTATTCCTCTCAGGGCTATGGCTACACCTTC
>-|TRBV5-1|TRBD2|TRBJ2-7
CASSLVAGSSYEQYF
TGCGCCAGCAGCTTGGTAGCGGGGAGCTCCTACGAGCAGTACTTC
>-|TRBV24-1|-|TRBJ2-2
CATSGANTGELFF
TGTGCCACCAGTGGAGCCAACACCGGGGAGCTGTTTTTT
>-|TRBV7-2|TRBD1|TRBJ1-6
CASSPTRPGGGSPLHF
TGTGCCAGCAGCCCTACGCGTCCAGGGGGTGGTTCACCCCTCCACTTT
>few|TRBV30|-|TRBJ2-1
CAWRATGFQFF
TGTGCCTGGAGGGCGACCGGGTTCCAGTTCTTC
>-|TRBV6-2/TRBV6-3|-|TRBJ1-1
CASSWRGGASTEAFF
TGTGCCAGCAGTTGGCGGGGTGGGGCGAGCACTGAAGCTTTCTTT
>-|TRBV6-5|-|TRBJ2-2
CASAWASNTGELFF
TGTGCCAGCGCCTGGGCCTCGAACACCGGGGAGCTGTTTTTT
>few|TRBV24-1|-|TRBJ2-1
CATSEGSSYNEQFF
TGTGCCACCAGTGAGGGTAGCAGCTACAATGAGCAGTTCTTC
>-|TRBV6-2/TRBV6-3|TRBD1|TRBJ2-7
CASSSGTARYEQYF
TGTGCCAGCAGTTCGGGGACAGCGCGCTACGAGCAGTACTTC
>-|TRBV27|-|TRBJ2-7
CASSLSIYRPRSSYEQYF
TGTGCCAGCAGTTTATCGATTTACAGGCCCCGGAGCTCCTACGAGCAGTACTTC
>-|TRBV18|-|TRBJ1-2
CASSHSNRQPLYGYTF
TGTGCCAGCTCACATTCTAACCGACAGCCCCTATATGGCTACACCTTC
>-|TRBV5-1|-|TRBJ1-4
CASSFRGTNEKLFF
TGCGCCAGCAGCTTCAGGGGAACTAATGAAAAACTGTTTTTT
>-|TRBV19|TRBD1|TRBJ2-1
CASSDQGQNEQFF
TGTGCCAGTAGTGACCAGGGACAGAATGAGCAGTTCTTC
>-|TRBV19|-|TRBJ1-4
CASGLQPGHLNEKLFF
TGTGCCAGTGGGCTACAGCCGGGACACCTAAATGAAAAACTGTTTTTT
>-|TRBV2|-|TRBJ1-5
CASSEPGYSNQPQHF
TGTGCCAGCAGTGAACCGGGGTATAGCAATCAGCCCCAGCATTTT
>-|TRBV27|TRBD1|TRBJ2-3
CASTFRPLGQGGTDTQYF
TGTGCCAGCACCTTTAGACCCCTCGGACAGGGAGGCACAGATACGCAGTATTTT
>-|TRBV6-1|TRBD1|TRBJ1-4
CASSVVGQGGNEKLFF
TGTGCCAGCAGTGTAGTCGGACAGGGAGGTAATGAAAAACTGTTTTTT
>-|TRBV7-2|TRBD2|TRBJ2-7
CASSPSGGPYEQYF
TGTGCCAGCAGCCCTAGCGGGGGGCCCTACGAGCAGTACTTC
>few|TRBV3-1/TRBV3-2|-|TRBJ1-1
CASSQDHHSGNTEAFF
TGTGCCAGCAGCCAAGATCATCACAGCGGAAACACTGAAGCTTTCTTT
>few|TRBV2|TRBD1|TRBJ1-1
CASSGQGRDTEAFF
TGTGCCAGCAGTGGACAGGGGAGGGACACTGAAGCTTTCTTT